This entry is about one T cell receptor beta chain. The sample comes from a study of patients and donors after allogeneic stem cell transplantation. The germline V gene encodes CDR1 DFQATT and CDR2 SNEGSKA (reference sequence). After removal of 0 bases from V and 1 base from J, the junction contained 6 bases not matched to a gene. This CDR3 is built from 16 residues. MiXCR, applied by TCRdb to the RT-PCR reads, yields one record per CDR3 protein. The sample has around 82,000 distinct CDR3 sequences; just under 5% are singletons. The sequenced sample was blood, either unsorted or a sorted T cell fraction (not recorded which). The chain links TRBV20-1 to TRBJ2-5, with 9 bases aligning to TRBD2. This TCR was sampled from a human donor who was either an allogeneic HSCT recipient or a stem cell or donor lymphocyte infusion donor (not recorded which). It is not recorded whose cells these are; they may come from a transplant donor. The CDR3 region is CSARDLLAGAQETQYF. In DNA, the CDR3 is TGCAGTGCTAGAGACTTGTTAGCGGGGGCCCAAGAGACCCAGTACTTC.